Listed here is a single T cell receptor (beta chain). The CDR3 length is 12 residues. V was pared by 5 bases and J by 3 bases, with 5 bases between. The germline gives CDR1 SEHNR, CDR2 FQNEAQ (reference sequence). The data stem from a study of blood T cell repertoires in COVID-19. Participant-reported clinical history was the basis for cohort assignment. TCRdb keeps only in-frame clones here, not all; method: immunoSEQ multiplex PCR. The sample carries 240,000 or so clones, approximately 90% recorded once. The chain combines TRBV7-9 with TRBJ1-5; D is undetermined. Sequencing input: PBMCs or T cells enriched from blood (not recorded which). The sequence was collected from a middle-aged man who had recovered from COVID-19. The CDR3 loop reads CASSPNNQPQHF. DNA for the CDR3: TGTGCCAGCAGCCCAAACAATCAGCCCCAGCATTTT.